A single sample gave rise to the 14 T cell receptor beta chains below, sequenced in a study of control samples from healthy donors and cancer patients. Clones were read by immunoSEQ multiplex PCR, and TCRdb kept only the in-frame ones, dropping some. The repertoire holds about 120,000 clones, more than 85% seen once, with 1.7% in the top ten. The specimen was PBMCs. The receptors here all came from a man aged 50 or older with head and neck cancer.

The chain carries TRBV7-9 and TRBJ1-2, with 8 nucleotides matching TRBD1. CDR1 is SEHNR, CDR2 FQNEAQ, per germline (reference sequence). This CDR3 region has 13 residues. After removal of 5 bases from V and 9 bases from J, the junction contained 8 bases not matched to a gene. CDR3 nucleotide sequence: TGTGCCAGCAGCCTCGACAGGGGAGAAAGCTACACCTTC. Amino acid sequence: CASSLDRGESYTF.

This clone is a singleton in its sample. The genes are TRBV11-2 and TRBJ2-7, with D perhaps matching TRBD2 (6 bases). The CDR3 spans 15 residues. Germline V gene lookup returns CDR1 SGHAT and CDR2 FQNNGV. Trimming pared 1 base from V and 3 bases from J, leaving 13 bases between. The CDR3 is CASSLGNSGHYEQYF. CDR3 sequence (DNA): TGTGCCAGCAGCTTAGGGAATAGCGGCCACTACGAGCAGTACTTC.

This chain uses TRBV3-1 (or the pseudogene TRBV3-2) with TRBJ2-3; 11 bases match TRBD2. CDR3 length equals 16 residues. Germline-derived CDR1 and CDR2 are LGHDT and YNNKEL (reference sequence). J gave up 3 bases and V 4 bases, and 6 bases lay outside the gene matches. The CDR3 DNA follows: TGTGCCAGCAGCCGGGGACTAGCGGTACGTACAGATACGCAGTATTTT. Translated, it gives CASSRGLAVRTDTQYF.

The chain combines TRBV5-1 with TRBJ1-1, with 10 bases that match TRBD1. This CDR3 region has 16 residues. The ends lost 5 bases at V and 3 bases at J; junction bases unmatched: 10. CDR1 and CDR2 (germline): SGHRS, YFSETQ. The CDR3, as DNA: TGCGCCAGCAGACAAGGACAGGGGGAATTTTACACTGAAGCTTTCTTT. This encodes CASRQGQGEFYTEAFF.

This clone is a singleton in its sample. This chain connects TRBV6-5 to TRBJ1-2; no firm D call. Germline V CDR1 and CDR2: MNHEY, SVGAGI. This CDR3 contains 15 residues. Between the trimmed V and J ends, which lost 7 bases and 6 bases, there was a span of 21 bases. This chain's CDR3 is CASNTNPASRNGYTF. CDR3 in DNA: TGTGCCAGCAACACAAATCCAGCCAGCCGCAATGGCTACACCTTC.

The chain carries TRBV7-9 and TRBJ1-2; perhaps TRBD1 as D (5 bases). CDR3 length: 13 amino acids. V was shortened by 4 bases and J by 4 bases, with 10 bases between the two germline ends. Germline V CDR1 and CDR2: SEHNR, FQNEAQ (reference sequence). The DNA of the CDR3 is TGTGCCAGCAGCTCAGGGTCCATCTATGGCTACACCTTC. Translating gives CASSSGSIYGYTF. Together with reference TRBV7-9 and TRBJ1-2, the CDR3 gives the full variable domain: DTGVSQNPRHKITKRGQNVTFRCDPISEHNRLYWYRQTLGQGPEFLTYFQNEAQLEKSRLLSDRFSAERPKGSFSTLEIQRTEQGDSAMYLCASSSGSIYGYTFGSGTRLTVV.

This sequence joins TRBV30 and TRBJ2-7; TRBD2 matches at 8 bases. The length of the CDR3 is 11 residues. The V gene's germline CDR1 is GTSNPN and CDR2 SVGIG (reference sequence). In DNA form, the CDR3 reads TGTCAATCACTACGGGGGGGCCGGCAGTACTTC. It specifies CQSLRGGRQYF.

This chain connects TRBV6-5 to TRBJ1-1; 7 positions match TRBD1. The CDR3 totals 13 residues. After removal of 2 bases from V and 11 bases from J, the junction contained 8 bases not matched to a gene. Germline V gives CDR1 MNHEY, CDR2 SVGAGI. The CDR3 bases are TGTGCCAGCAGTTACGAAGGGGGCGGGAAGGCTTTCTTT. As protein: CASSYEGGGKAFF.

The chain joins TRBV6-2 or TRBV6-3 to TRBJ2-1; 9 bases are shared with TRBD2. The length of the CDR3 is 15 residues. CDR1 and CDR2 from the germline V gene are MNHEY and SVGEGT. V was pared by 2 bases and J by 9 bases, with 8 bases of the junction left unmatched. For the CDR3, the DNA is TGTGCCAGCAGTTACATCAACGCGGGGGGGCGTGAGCAGTTCTTC. Its translation is CASSYINAGGREQFF.

This rearrangement joins TRBV12-3 or TRBV12-4 to TRBJ1-2; a weak D match, TRBD1 (5 bases). This CDR3 is built from 13 residues. The ends were cut back, 5 bases at V and 2 bases at J, with 9 bases in the middle. CDR3 DNA sequence: TGTGCCAGCAGTGGGGCCTTCAACTATGGCTACACCTTC. Translating gives CASSGAFNYGYTF.

The V call is TRBV19, the J call TRBJ1-3; D is unresolved. The germline CDR1 and CDR2 sequences are LNHDA and SQIVND (reference sequence). Trimming removed 3 bases from V and 2 bases from J, with 11 bases in between. The CDR3 totals 15 residues. The CDR3 is CASSIRGEAGNTIYF. CDR3 nucleotide sequence: TGTGCCAGTAGTATCCGCGGGGAAGCTGGAAACACCATATATTTT.

The genes are TRBV6-1 and TRBJ1-5, with D perhaps matching TRBD1 (6 bases). Germline loops: CDR1 MNHNS, CDR2 SASEGT. The CDR3 sequence is 14 residues long. V was trimmed by 3 bases and J by 4 bases, leaving 10 bases between them. The CDR3 bases are TGTGCCAGCAGTGACAGGGGAGGGAATCAGCCCCAGCATTTT. Its protein product is CASSDRGGNQPQHF.

The J gene is TRBJ2-6, the V gene TRBV4-2; the D gene is possibly TRBD2 (5 bases). The germline V and J ends were trimmed by 0 bases and 2 bases, with 11 bases remaining between them. Per germline, CDR1 LGHNA and CDR2 YNFKEQ. The CDR3 extends over 17 amino acids. The CDR3 region has the DNA TGTGCCAGCAGCCAAGAATGGAGGCCCACTGGGGCCAACGTCCTGACTTTC. This translates into CASSQEWRPTGANVLTF.

The chain couples TRBV6-4 to TRBJ2-3; D might be TRBD1 (6 bases). Trimming left V 3 bases short and J 2 bases short, with 9 bases between. Germline V CDR1 and CDR2: MRHNA, SNTAGT. The CDR3 runs 14 residues. This CDR3 reads CASSEDSYTDTQYF. The DNA of the CDR3 is TGTGCCAGCAGTGAGGACAGCTACACAGATACGCAGTATTTT.